Presented here are 8 T cell receptor beta chains from one specimen sequenced in a study of T cells in narcolepsy. Assay: immunoSEQ multiplex PCR; the TCRdb copy retains only in-frame clones and omits some. This table has tens of thousands of clones, approximately 90% appearing once. Sequencing was performed on CD45RA- memory CD4+ T cells from PBMCs. These receptor sequences come from a human donor with narcolepsy.

The chain joins TRBV7-3 to TRBJ2-2; 12 bases match TRBD2. The V gene end was trimmed by 2 bases and the J gene end by 10 bases; junction bases not matched to a gene: 8. The germline CDR1 and CDR2 sequences are SGHTA and FQGTGA. The CDR3 is made up of 16 amino acids. In DNA, the CDR3 is TGTGCCAGCAGCTTACTAGCGGGAGGGCCGGGAGAGGAGCTGTTTTTT. It is translated as CASSLLAGGPGEELFF.

The V gene is TRBV6-1, the J gene TRBJ1-4; 10 nucleotides align to TRBD1. This CDR3 contains 19 residues. Trimming removed 4 bases from V and 7 bases from J; junction bases left unmatched: 18. CDR1 MNHNS and CDR2 SASEGT come from the germline V gene. The CDR3, as DNA: TGTGCCAGCAGTGCCCTAATTGGGGGACAGGGGAGTCTCGGTGAAAAACTGTTTTTT. Its protein product is CASSALIGGQGSLGEKLFF.

The V and J genes are TRBV7-3 and TRBJ2-1; D could derive from TRBD1 or TRBD2 (6 bases each). V was trimmed by 5 bases and J by 10 bases, leaving 21 bases between them. The CDR3 has 15 amino acids. The germline gives CDR1 SGHTA, CDR2 FQGTGA. CDR3 DNA: TGTGCCAGCAGCCCTACGGGGGCCCTCCAATGGGAGCAGTTCTTC. This translates into CASSPTGALQWEQFF. Combining the CDR3 with reference TRBV7-3 and TRBJ2-1 gives the whole variable domain GAGVSQTPSNKVTEKGKYVELRCDPISGHTALYWYRQSLGQGPEFLIYFQGTGAADDSGLPNDRFFAVRPEGSVSTLKIQRTERGDSAVYLCASSPTGALQWEQFFGPGTRLTVL.

The rearrangement joins TRBV5-1 to TRBJ2-5; 11 bases are shared with TRBD2. J was trimmed by 5 bases and V by 0 bases; bases with no gene match: 9. In germline, CDR1 is SGHRS, CDR2 YFSETQ. The CDR3 runs to 17 residues. The CDR3 loop is CASSLGALAGGPETQYF. The DNA of the CDR3 is TGCGCCAGCAGCTTGGGGGCGTTAGCGGGAGGGCCGGAGACCCAGTACTTC.

This clone showed up just once. The chain uses TRBV28 and TRBJ2-4; 7 nucleotides align to TRBD2. The V segment lost 7 bases and the J segment 1 base; nucleotides outside the gene matches: 7. This CDR3 spans 15 amino acids. Germline CDR1 and CDR2: MDHEN and SYDVKM. This chain's CDR3 is CASTEGGLAKNIQYF. The CDR3 coding sequence is TGTGCCAGCACGGAGGGAGGGCTCGCCAAAAACATTCAGTACTTC.

The gene calls are TRBV7-2 and TRBJ2-2; 8 bases map to TRBD1. The CDR3 length is 14 residues. Looked up from germline, CDR1 is SGHTA and CDR2 is FQGNSA. Trimming at V came to 5 bases and at J to 5 bases, leaving 4 bases not matched to a gene. Written as DNA, the CDR3 is TGTGCCAGCAGCCCAGGGGGCGGGACCGGGGAGCTGTTTTTT. Residues: CASSPGGGTGELFF.

The chain links TRBV5-1 to TRBJ2-5; no clear D gene. Trimming removed 5 bases from V and 4 bases from J, with 9 bases in between. The CDR3 has 12 amino acids. The V gene's germline CDR1 is SGHRS and CDR2 YFSETQ. The CDR3, as DNA: TGCGCCAGCAGTTTTTCCGGAGAGACCCAGTACTTC. It yields the protein CASSFSGETQYF. Full variable domain (remainder filled in from reference TRBV5-1 and TRBJ2-5): KAGVTQTPRYLIKTRGQQVTLSCSPISGHRSVSWYQQTPGQGLQFLFEYFSETQRNKGNFPGRFSGRQFSNSRSEMNVSTLELGDSALYLCASSFSGETQYFGPGTRLLVL.

This chain joins TRBV25-1 and TRBJ1-6, with unresolved D. Germline V gene lookup returns CDR1 MGHDK and CDR2 SYGVNS. The ends were cut back, 6 bases at V and 7 bases at J, with 16 bases in the middle. The CDR3 is 15 residues long. CDR3 sequence reads: CASRAWGGVNSPLHF. CDR3 nucleotide sequence: TGTGCCAGCAGAGCCTGGGGAGGAGTGAATTCACCCCTCCACTTT.